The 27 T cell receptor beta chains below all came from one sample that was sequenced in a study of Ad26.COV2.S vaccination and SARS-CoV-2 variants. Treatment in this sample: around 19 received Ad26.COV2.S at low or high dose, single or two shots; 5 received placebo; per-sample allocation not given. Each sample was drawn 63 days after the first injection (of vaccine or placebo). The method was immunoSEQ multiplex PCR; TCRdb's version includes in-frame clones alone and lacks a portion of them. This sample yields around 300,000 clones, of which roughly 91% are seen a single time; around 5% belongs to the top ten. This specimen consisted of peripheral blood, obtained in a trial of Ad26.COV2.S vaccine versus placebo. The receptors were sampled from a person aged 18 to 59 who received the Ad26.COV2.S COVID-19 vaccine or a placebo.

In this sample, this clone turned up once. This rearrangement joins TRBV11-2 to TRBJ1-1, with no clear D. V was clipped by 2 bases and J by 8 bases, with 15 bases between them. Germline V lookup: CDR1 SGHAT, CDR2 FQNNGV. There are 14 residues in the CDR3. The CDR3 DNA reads TGTGCCAGCAGCTTATCTACCTCACGGGCGGAAGCTTTCTTT. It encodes CASSLSTSRAEAFF.

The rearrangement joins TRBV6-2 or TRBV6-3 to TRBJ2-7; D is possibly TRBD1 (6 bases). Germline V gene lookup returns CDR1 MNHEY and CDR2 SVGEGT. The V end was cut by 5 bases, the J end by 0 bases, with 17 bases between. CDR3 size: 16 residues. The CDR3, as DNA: TGTGCCAGCAGTCAGCGCAGGGGATTCTCCTCCTACGAGCAGTACTTC. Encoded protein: CASSQRRGFSSYEQYF.

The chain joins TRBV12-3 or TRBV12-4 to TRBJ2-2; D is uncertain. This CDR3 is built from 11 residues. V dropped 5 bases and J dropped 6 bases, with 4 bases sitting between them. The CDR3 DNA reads TGTGCCAGCAGTCCGGCCGGGGAGCTGTTTTTT. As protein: CASSPAGELFF.

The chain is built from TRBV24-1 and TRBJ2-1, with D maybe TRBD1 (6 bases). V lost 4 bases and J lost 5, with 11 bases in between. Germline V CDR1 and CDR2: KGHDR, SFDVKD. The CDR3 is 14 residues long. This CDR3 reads CATSDPDRNNEQFF. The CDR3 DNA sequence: TGTGCCACCAGTGACCCGGACAGAAACAATGAGCAGTTCTTC.

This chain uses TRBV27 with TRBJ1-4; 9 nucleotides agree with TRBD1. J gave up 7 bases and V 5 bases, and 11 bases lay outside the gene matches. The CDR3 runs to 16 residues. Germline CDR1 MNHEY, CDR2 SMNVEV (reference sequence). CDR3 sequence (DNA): TGTGCCAGCAGTCGGTGGGGGGGACAGGGACCTGAAAAACTGTTTTTT. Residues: CASSRWGGQGPEKLFF.

CDR3 nucleotide sequence: TGTGCCAGCAGTCTACGGGGTGAAGCTTTCTTT. Protein sequence: CASSLRGEAFF. The genes are TRBV28 and TRBJ1-1, with D unresolved. The CDR3 is 11 amino acids. Germline-derived CDR1 and CDR2 are MDHEN and SYDVKM. The germline V and J ends were trimmed by 5 bases and 7 bases, with 8 bases remaining between them.

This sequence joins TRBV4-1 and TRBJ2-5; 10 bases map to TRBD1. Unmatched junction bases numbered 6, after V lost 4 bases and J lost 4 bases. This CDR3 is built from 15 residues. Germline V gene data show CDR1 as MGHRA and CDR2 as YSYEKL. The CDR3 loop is CASSPGQGVPETQYF. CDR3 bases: TGCGCCAGCAGCCCCGGACAGGGGGTTCCAGAGACCCAGTACTTC.

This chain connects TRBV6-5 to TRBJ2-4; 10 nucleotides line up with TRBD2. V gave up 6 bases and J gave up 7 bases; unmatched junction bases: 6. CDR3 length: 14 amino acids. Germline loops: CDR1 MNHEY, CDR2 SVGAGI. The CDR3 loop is CASRLAGVGNIQYF. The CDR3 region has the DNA TGTGCCAGCAGGCTAGCGGGGGTTGGGAACATTCAGTACTTC.

CDR3 protein: CASTRLAGVTDTQYF. The CDR3 region has the DNA TGTGCCAGCACCCGACTAGCGGGGGTTACAGATACGCAGTATTTT. The chain recombines TRBV2 with TRBJ2-3, with 12 bases aligning to TRBD2. Trimming took 7 bases from V and 3 from J; bases not matched to a gene: 5. The germline gives CDR1 SNHLY, CDR2 FYNNEI. This CDR3 comprises 15 residues. Filled out from reference TRBV2 and TRBJ2-3, the complete variable domain reads EPEVTQTPSHQVTQMGQEVILRCVPISNHLYFYWYRQILGQKVEFLVSFYNNEISEKSEIFDDQFSVERPDGSNFTLKIRSTKLEDSAMYFCASTRLAGVTDTQYFGPGTRLTVL.

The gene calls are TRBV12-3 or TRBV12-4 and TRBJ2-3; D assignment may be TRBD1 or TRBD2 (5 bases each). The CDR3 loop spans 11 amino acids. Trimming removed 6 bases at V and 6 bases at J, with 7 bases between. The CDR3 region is CASSREDTQYF. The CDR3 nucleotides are TGTGCCAGCAGCAGGGAGGATACGCAGTATTTT.

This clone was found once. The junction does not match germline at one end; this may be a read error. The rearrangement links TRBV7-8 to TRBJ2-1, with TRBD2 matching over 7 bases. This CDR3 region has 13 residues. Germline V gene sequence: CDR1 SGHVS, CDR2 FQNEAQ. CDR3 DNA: TGTGCCAGCAGCCTAGCGGCCCACAATGAGCAGTTCTTC. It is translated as CASSLAAHNEQFF.

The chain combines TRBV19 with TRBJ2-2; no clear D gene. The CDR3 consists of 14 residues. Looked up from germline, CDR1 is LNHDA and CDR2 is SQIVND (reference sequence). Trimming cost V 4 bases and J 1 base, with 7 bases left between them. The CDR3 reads CASSRAENTGELFF. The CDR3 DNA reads TGTGCCAGTAGTAGGGCGGAGAACACCGGGGAGCTGTTTTTT.

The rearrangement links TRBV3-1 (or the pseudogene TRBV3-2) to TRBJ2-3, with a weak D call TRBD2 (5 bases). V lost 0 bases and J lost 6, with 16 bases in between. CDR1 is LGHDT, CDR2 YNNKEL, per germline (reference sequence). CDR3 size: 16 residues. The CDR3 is CASSQDNGLAGDTQYF. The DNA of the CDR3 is TGTGCCAGCAGCCAAGATAACGGACTCGCGGGTGATACGCAGTATTTT.

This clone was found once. For the CDR3, the DNA is TGTGCCAGTAGACCTACAGGACAGGTCATGAACACTGAAGCTTTCTTT. It yields the protein CASRPTGQVMNTEAFF. The rearrangement uses TRBV19 and TRBJ1-1; 7 nucleotides line up with TRBD1. The CDR3 sequence is 16 residues long. The ends lost 6 bases at V and 0 bases at J; junction bases unmatched: 10. Looked up from germline, CDR1 is LNHDA and CDR2 is SQIVND (reference sequence).

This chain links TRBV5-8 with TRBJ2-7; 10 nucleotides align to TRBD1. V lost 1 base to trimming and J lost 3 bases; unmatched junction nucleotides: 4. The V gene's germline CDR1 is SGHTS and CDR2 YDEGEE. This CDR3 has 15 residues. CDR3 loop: CASSLRTGGDYEQYF. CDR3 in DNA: TGTGCCAGCAGCTTGCGGACAGGGGGAGACTACGAGCAGTACTTC.

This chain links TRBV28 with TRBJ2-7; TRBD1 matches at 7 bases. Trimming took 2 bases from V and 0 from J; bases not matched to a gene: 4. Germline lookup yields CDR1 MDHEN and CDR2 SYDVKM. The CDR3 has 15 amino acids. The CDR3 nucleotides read TGTGCCAGCAGTTTAGGACAGGCGCACTCCTACGAGCAGTACTTC. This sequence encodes CASSLGQAHSYEQYF.

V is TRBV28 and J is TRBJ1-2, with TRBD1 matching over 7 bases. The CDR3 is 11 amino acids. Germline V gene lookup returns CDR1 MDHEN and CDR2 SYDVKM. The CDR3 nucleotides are TGTGCACTAAGGGGGCATAGAAGCTACACCTTC. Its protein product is CALRGHRSYTF.

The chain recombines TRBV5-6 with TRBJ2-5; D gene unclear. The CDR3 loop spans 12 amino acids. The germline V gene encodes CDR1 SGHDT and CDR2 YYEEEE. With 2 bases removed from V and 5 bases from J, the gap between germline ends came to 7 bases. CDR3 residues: CASSFNGETQYF. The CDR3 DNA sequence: TGTGCCAGCAGCTTTAATGGCGAGACCCAGTACTTC.

The CDR3 bases are TGTGCCAGCAGCCTTGGGACTAGCGGAGGGGGGTACTACAATGAGCAGTTCTTC. It translates to CASSLGTSGGGYYNEQFF. The J gene is TRBJ2-1, the V gene TRBV11-2; 11 nucleotides align to TRBD2. Germline values: CDR1 SGHAT, CDR2 FQNNGV. This CDR3 spans 18 amino acids. The trim removed 5 bases at V and 3 bases at J, leaving 12 bases unmatched.

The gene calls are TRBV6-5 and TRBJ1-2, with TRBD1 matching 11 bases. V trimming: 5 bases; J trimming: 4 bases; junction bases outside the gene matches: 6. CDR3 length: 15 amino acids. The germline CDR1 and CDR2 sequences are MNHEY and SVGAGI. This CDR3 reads CASSTGQGAGYGYTF. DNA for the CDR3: TGTGCCAGCAGTACTGGACAGGGGGCAGGCTATGGCTACACCTTC.

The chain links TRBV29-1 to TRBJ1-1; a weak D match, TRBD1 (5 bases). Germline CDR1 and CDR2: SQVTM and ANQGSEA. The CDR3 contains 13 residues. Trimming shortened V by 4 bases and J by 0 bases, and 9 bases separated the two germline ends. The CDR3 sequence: CSVAGGMNTEAFF. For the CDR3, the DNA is TGCAGCGTTGCGGGGGGGATGAACACTGAAGCTTTCTTT.

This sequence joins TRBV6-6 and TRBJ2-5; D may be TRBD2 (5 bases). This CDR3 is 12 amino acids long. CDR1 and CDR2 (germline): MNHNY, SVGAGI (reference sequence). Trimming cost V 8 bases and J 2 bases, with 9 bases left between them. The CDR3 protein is CASARTQETQYF. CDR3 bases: TGTGCCAGCGCCCGGACTCAAGAGACCCAGTACTTC.

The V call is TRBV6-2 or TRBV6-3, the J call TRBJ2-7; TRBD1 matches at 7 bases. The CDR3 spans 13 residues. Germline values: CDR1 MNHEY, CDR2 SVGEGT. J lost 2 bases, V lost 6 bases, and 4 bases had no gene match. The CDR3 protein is CASSRGQAYEQYF. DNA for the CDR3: TGTGCCAGCAGCCGTGGACAGGCCTACGAGCAGTACTTC.

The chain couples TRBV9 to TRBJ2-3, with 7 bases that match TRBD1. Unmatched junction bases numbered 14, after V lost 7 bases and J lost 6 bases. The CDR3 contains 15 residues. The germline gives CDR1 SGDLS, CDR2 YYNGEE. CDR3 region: CASAQEGTAGDTQYF. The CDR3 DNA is TGTGCCAGCGCACAGGAAGGGACAGCCGGGGATACGCAGTATTTT. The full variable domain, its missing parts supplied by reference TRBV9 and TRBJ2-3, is DSGVTQTPKHLITATGQRVTLRCSPRSGDLSVYWYQQSLDQGLQFLIQYYNGEERAKGNILERFSAQQFPDLHSELNLSSLELGDSALYFCASAQEGTAGDTQYFGPGTRLTVL.

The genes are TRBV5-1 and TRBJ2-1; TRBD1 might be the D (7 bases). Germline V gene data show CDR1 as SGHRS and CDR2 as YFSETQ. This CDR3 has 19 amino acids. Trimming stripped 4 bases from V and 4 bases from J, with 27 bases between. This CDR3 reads CASSHTGERVSYSYNEQFF. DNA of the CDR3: TGCGCCAGCAGCCATACAGGGGAGCGGGTATCTTACTCTTACAATGAGCAGTTCTTC.

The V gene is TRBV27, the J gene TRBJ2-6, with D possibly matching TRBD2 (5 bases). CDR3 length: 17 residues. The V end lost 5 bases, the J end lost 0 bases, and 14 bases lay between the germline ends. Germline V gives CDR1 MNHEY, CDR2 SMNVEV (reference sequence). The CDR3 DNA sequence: TGTGCCAGCAGTCCACAACTCGGGGTCTCTGGGGCCAACGTCCTGACTTTC. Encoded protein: CASSPQLGVSGANVLTF.

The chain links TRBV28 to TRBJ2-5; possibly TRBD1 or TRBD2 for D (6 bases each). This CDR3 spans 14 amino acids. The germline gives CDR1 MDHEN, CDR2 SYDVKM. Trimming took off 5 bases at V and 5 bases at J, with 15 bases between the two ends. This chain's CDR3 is CASSVGGGMETQYF. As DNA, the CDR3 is TGTGCCAGCAGTGTCGGGGGCGGAATGGAGACCCAGTACTTC.